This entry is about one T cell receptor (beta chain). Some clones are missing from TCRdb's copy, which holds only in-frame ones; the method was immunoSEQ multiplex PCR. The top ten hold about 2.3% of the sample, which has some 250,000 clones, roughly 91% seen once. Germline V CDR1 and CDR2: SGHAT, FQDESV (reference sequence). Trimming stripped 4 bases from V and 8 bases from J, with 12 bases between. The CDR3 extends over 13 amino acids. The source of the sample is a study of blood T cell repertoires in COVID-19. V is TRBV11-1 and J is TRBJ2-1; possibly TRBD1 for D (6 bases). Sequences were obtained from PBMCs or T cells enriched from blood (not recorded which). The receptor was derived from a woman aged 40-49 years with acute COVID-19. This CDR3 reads CASSSDRRYEQFF. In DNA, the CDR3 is TGTGCCAGCAGCTCAGACAGGAGATATGAGCAGTTCTTC.